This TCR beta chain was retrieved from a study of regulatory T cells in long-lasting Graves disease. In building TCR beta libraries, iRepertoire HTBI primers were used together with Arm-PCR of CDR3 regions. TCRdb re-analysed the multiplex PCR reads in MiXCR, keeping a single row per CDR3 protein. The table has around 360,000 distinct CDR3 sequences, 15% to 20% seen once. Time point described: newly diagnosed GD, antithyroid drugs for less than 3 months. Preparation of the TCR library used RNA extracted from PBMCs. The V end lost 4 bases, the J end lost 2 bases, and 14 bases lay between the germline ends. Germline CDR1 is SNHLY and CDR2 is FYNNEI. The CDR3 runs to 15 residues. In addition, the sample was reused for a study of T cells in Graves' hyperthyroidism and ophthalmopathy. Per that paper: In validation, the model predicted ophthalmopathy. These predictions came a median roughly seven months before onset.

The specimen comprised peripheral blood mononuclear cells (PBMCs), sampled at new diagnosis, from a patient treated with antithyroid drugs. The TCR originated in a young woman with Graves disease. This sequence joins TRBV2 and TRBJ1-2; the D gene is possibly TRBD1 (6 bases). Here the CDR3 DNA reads TGTGCCAGCAGTGTGGCGGCAGGGGAAAACTATGGCTACACCTTC. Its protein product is CASSVAAGENYGYTF.